This TCR beta chain emerged from a study of T and B cells in COVID-19 patients. Study-level information: COVID-19 patients gave peripheral blood either during active infection or after recovery. In the active-infection cohort, about 90% of the roughly 20 patients had comorbidities linked to unfavorable COVID-19 outcome. Regarding the study as a whole: Clonality of TRB repertoires was high in active COVID-19; recovery brought above-healthy diversity and richness. Patients with COVID-19 reportedly showed strongly skewed T cell receptor beta variable and joining gene usage.

Blood genomic DNA input for TRB amplification was 250-500 ng. The CDR3 is 13 residues long. V lost 1 base and J lost 2, with 7 bases in between. Germline V gene data show CDR1 as SQVTM and CDR2 as ANQGSEA. Multiplex PCR with BIOMED2 TRB-A/B primer pools amplified TRB rearrangements. TCRdb itself ran the multiplex PCR reads through MiXCR, one entry per CDR3 protein. The table shows several thousand distinct CDR3 sequences, with 33% occurring only once. This clonotype counts as medium-sized. Its antigen remains unidentified. This TCR was sampled from a human donor with active COVID-19. This sequence joins TRBV29-1 and TRBJ2-3; D not resolved. The sequenced sample was blood. CDR3 nucleotides: TGCAGCGTTGAAGGCCAGATCACAGATACGCAGTATTTT. Residues: CSVEGQITDTQYF.